These 30 T cell receptor beta chains were sequenced from one sample in a study of blood T cell repertoires in COVID-19. Clones were read by immunoSEQ multiplex PCR, and TCRdb kept only the in-frame ones, dropping some. This table has some 270,000 clones, 90% appearing once. Sequenced sample: peripheral blood. All receptors derive from a woman aged 60-75 years with COVID-19, enrolled during active disease.

The chain links TRBV10-2 to TRBJ1-5; D may be TRBD1 (5 bases). The CDR3 totals 14 residues. Germline V CDR1 and CDR2: WSHSY, SAAADI. The V end was cut by 8 bases, the J end by 2 bases, with 13 bases between. The CDR3 DNA reads as TGCGCCAGCTTACCTGACAGACGCAATCAGCCCCAGCATTTT. The encoded protein is CASLPDRRNQPQHF.

The gene calls are TRBV4-1 and TRBJ2-3; TRBD1 aligns across 7 bases. Looked up from germline, CDR1 is MGHRA and CDR2 is YSYEKL. This CDR3 region has 16 residues. Trimming took 4 bases from V and 5 from J; bases not matched to a gene: 12. The CDR3: CASSPTSGGGVDTQYF. CDR3 DNA: TGCGCCAGCAGCCCGACTTCAGGGGGTGGGGTAGATACGCAGTATTTT.

The CDR3 DNA follows: TGTGCCAGCAGTTACGCGGCAGGGCCAGAAATGAACACTGAAGCTTTCTTT. Translated: CASSYAAGPEMNTEAFF. The chain joins TRBV6-2 or TRBV6-3 to TRBJ1-1, with a tentative D call TRBD1 (5 bases). There are 17 residues in the CDR3. The germline V gene encodes CDR1 MNHEY and CDR2 SVGEGT. Trimming pared 2 bases from V and 0 bases from J, leaving 16 bases between.

The genes are TRBV5-1 and TRBJ2-7, with 9 bases aligning to TRBD1. Trimming took 4 bases from V and 5 from J; bases not matched to a gene: 7. There are 14 residues in the CDR3. Germline loops: CDR1 SGHRS, CDR2 YFSETQ. The CDR3 nucleotides read TGCGCCAGCAGCCCCGGGACAGGGAGGAACGAGCAGTACTTC. It is translated as CASSPGTGRNEQYF.

There are a few counts of this clone. The genes are TRBV19 and TRBJ1-5; 10 bases are shared with TRBD1. The V gene's germline CDR1 is LNHDA and CDR2 SQIVND (reference sequence). This CDR3 spans 16 amino acids. V gave up 3 bases and J gave up 7 bases; unmatched junction bases: 9. CDR3: CASSMGRQGARQPQHF. In nucleotides, the CDR3 is TGTGCCAGTAGTATGGGGAGACAGGGGGCCAGGCAGCCCCAGCATTTT. Based on the CDR3 plus reference TRBV19 and TRBJ1-5, the full variable domain is DGGITQSPKYLFRKEGQNVTLSCEQNLNHDAMYWYRQDPGQGLRLIYYSQIVNDFQKGDIAEGYSVSREKKESFPLTVTSAQKNPTAFYLCASSMGRQGARQPQHFGDGTRLSIL.

The CDR3 DNA follows: TGCAGTGCTAGAGATTCGGCGGTGGCTTTCTTT. It codes for CSARDSAVAFF. This chain uses TRBV20-1 with TRBJ1-1; unclear D gene. The CDR3 has 11 amino acids. Trimming removed 0 bases at V and 11 bases at J, with 10 bases between. CDR1 is DFQATT and CDR2 is SNEGSKA in the germline V gene (reference sequence).

This clone was picked up a small number of times. J is TRBJ1-5 and V is TRBV7-8; D possibly corresponds to TRBD1 (6 bases). The CDR3 contains 17 residues. Looked up from germline, CDR1 is SGHVS and CDR2 is FQNEAQ. Trimming cost V 0 bases and J 2 bases, with 14 bases left between them. For the CDR3, the DNA is TGTGCCAGCAGCTTAGCGCCGACAGGCCGGGGCAATCAGCCCCAGCATTTT. Its protein is CASSLAPTGRGNQPQHF.

The chain joins TRBV12-3 or TRBV12-4 to TRBJ1-1; D remains unclear. V was shortened by 10 bases and J by 7 bases, with 13 bases between the two germline ends. The CDR3 runs to 11 residues. In nucleotides, the CDR3 is TGTGCCACCCTGCGGGCAGGTGAAGCTTTCTTT. Its translation: CATLRAGEAFF.

CDR3 DNA sequence: TGTGCCAGCAGCCAAGGTGCGGGGGGAGATTATGGCTACACCTTC. Encoded protein: CASSQGAGGDYGYTF. The chain employs TRBV3-1 (or the pseudogene TRBV3-2) and TRBJ1-2; D may be TRBD1 (5 bases). Trimming took off 1 base at V and 5 bases at J, with 14 bases between the two ends. In germline, CDR1 is LGHDT, CDR2 YNNKEL (reference sequence). CDR3 length: 15 residues.

The chain links TRBV20-1 to TRBJ1-2, with D possibly matching TRBD1 (5 bases). CDR1 is DFQATT and CDR2 is SNEGSKA in the germline V gene (reference sequence). There are 14 residues in the CDR3. V lost 3 bases to trimming and J lost 5 bases, with 16 bases between them. CDR3 nucleotide sequence: TGCAGTGCTAGTTCTGGGGGGGTGGAGTATGGCTACACCTTC. Translating gives CSASSGGVEYGYTF.

This clone was seen only once. The J gene is TRBJ1-1, the V gene TRBV10-3, with D perhaps matching TRBD1 (6 bases). This CDR3 has 13 residues. From germline, CDR1 is ENHRY and CDR2 SYGVKD. V lost 6 bases to trimming and J lost 7 bases, with 15 bases between them. The CDR3 sequence: CAIRITGYGEAFF. CDR3 coding DNA: TGTGCCATCAGAATAACAGGGTACGGTGAAGCTTTCTTT.

The CDR3 nucleotides read TGTGCCAGTAGAGGGGACAGGGACTCCCCCAATAACTATGGCTACACCTTC. Its translation is CASRGDRDSPNNYGYTF. The genes are TRBV19 and TRBJ1-2, with 9 bases fitting TRBD1. This CDR3 is 17 amino acids long. The V segment lost 6 bases and the J segment 1 base; nucleotides outside the gene matches: 12. Germline lookup yields CDR1 LNHDA and CDR2 SQIVND (reference sequence).

The chain carries TRBV13 and TRBJ1-2; 11 positions match TRBD1. Germline loops: CDR1 PRHDT, CDR2 FYEKMQ (reference sequence). CDR3 length equals 15 residues. The V gene end was trimmed by 4 bases and the J gene end by 3 bases; junction bases not matched to a gene: 4. The DNA of the CDR3 is TGTGCCAGCAGCTCGCCGGGACAGGGGGACTATGGCTACACCTTC. Amino acid sequence: CASSSPGQGDYGYTF. Full variable domain (remainder filled in from reference TRBV13 and TRBJ1-2): AAGVIQSPRHLIKEKRETATLKCYPIPRHDTVYWYQQGPGQDPQFLISFYEKMQSDKGSIPDRFSAQQFSDYHSELNMSSLELGDSALYFCASSSPGQGDYGYTFGSGTRLTVV.

This rearrangement joins TRBV3-1 (or the pseudogene TRBV3-2) to TRBJ2-7; TRBD2 matches at 9 bases. Germline CDR1 and CDR2: LGHDT and YNNKEL (reference sequence). The CDR3 contains 15 residues. V shed 3 bases and J 3 bases; nucleotides not matched to a gene: 6. The chain's CDR3 is CASSQGSGGVYEQYF. DNA for the CDR3: TGTGCCAGCAGCCAGGGTAGCGGGGGTGTCTACGAGCAGTACTTC.

The chain recombines TRBV18 with TRBJ1-2; a possible D gene is TRBD1 (5 bases). There are 14 residues in the CDR3. CDR1 is KGHSH and CDR2 is LQKENI in the germline V gene. V was clipped by 2 bases and J by 5 bases, with 12 bases between them. Here the CDR3 DNA reads TGTGCCAGCTCACCATCCGGGGGTGGATATGGCTACACCTTC. This sequence encodes CASSPSGGGYGYTF.

The V gene is TRBV3-1 (or the pseudogene TRBV3-2), the J gene TRBJ1-2; TRBD1 is a possible D gene (5 bases). This CDR3 spans 14 amino acids. Trimming took 4 bases from V and 10 from J, leaving 19 bases between them. Germline lookup yields CDR1 LGHDT and CDR2 YNNKEL (reference sequence). CDR3 residues: CASSLSVGGGDYTF. The CDR3 region has the DNA TGTGCCAGCAGCCTGTCTGTCGGGGGTGGGGACTACACCTTC.

The chain combines TRBV11-2 with TRBJ1-1; 8 bases line up with TRBD1. Germline V CDR1 and CDR2: SGHAT, FQNNGV. V lost 5 bases and J lost 6; bases outside the gene matches: 2. There are 12 residues in the CDR3. As DNA, the CDR3 is TGTGCCAGCAGCCCACAGGGGGCTGAAGCTTTCTTT. Translation gives CASSPQGAEAFF.

This chain uses TRBV5-5 with TRBJ1-2; D not resolved. V was trimmed by 0 bases and J by 3 bases, leaving 6 bases between them. There are 13 residues in the CDR3. Germline V gene data show CDR1 as SGHKS and CDR2 as YYEKEE (reference sequence). The CDR3 spells CASSLGTDYGYTF. For the CDR3, the DNA is TGTGCCAGCAGCTTGGGCACAGACTATGGCTACACCTTC.

This clone appeared a few times. This chain connects TRBV5-4 to TRBJ2-7, with TRBD2 matching over 10 bases. The V gene's germline CDR1 is SGHNT and CDR2 YYREEE (reference sequence). After removal of 4 bases from V and 4 bases from J, the junction contained 8 bases not matched to a gene. The CDR3 covers 15 residues. This CDR3 is CASSTQRGGGYEQYF. As DNA, the CDR3 is TGTGCCAGCAGCACCCAGCGGGGGGGCGGGTACGAGCAGTACTTC.

This chain connects TRBV7-2 to TRBJ2-1, with D perhaps matching TRBD1 (5 bases). The CDR3 runs to 16 residues. Trimming shortened V by 3 bases and J by 4 bases, and 16 bases separated the two germline ends. Germline V CDR1 and CDR2: SGHTA, FQGNSA. CDR3 nucleotides: TGTGCCAGCAGCTTGCTTTTTAGCAGGGTATACAATGAGCAGTTCTTC. Its translation: CASSLLFSRVYNEQFF. Complete variable domain (other parts from reference TRBV7-2 and TRBJ2-1): GAGVSQSPSNKVTEKGKDVELRCDPISGHTALYWYRQSLGQGLEFLIYFQGNSAPDKSGLPSDRFSAERTGGSVSTLTIQRTQQEDSAVYLCASSLLFSRVYNEQFFGPGTRLTVL.

This sequence joins TRBV3-1 (or the pseudogene TRBV3-2) and TRBJ1-6; possible D gene TRBD1, 5 bases. The V gene lost 0 bases and the J gene lost 12 bases, with 15 bases spanning the gap. CDR3 size: 15 residues. CDR1 is LGHDT and CDR2 is YNNKEL in the germline V gene (reference sequence). CDR3 DNA: TGTGCCAGCAGCCAAGATGGGGCAGGCGGGAGACCCCTCCACTTT. This translates into CASSQDGAGGRPLHF.

The chain combines TRBV6-6 with TRBJ1-3; D gene uncertain. The CDR3 is 13 residues long. Trimming cost V 7 bases and J 6 bases, with 13 bases left between them. Germline CDR1 MNHNY, CDR2 SVGAGI (reference sequence). DNA for the CDR3: TGTGCCAGCACTCGGACTCTTGAAAACACCATATATTTT. Translated, it gives CASTRTLENTIYF.

The rearrangement joins TRBV5-1 to TRBJ1-2, with 9 nucleotides matching TRBD1. The CDR3 totals 14 residues. The germline CDR1 and CDR2 sequences are SGHRS and YFSETQ. V was pared by 1 base and J by 7 bases, with 5 bases of the junction left unmatched. CDR3 in amino acids: CASSLTGGLSGYTF. CDR3 nucleotide sequence: TGCGCCAGCAGCTTGACAGGGGGCTTAAGTGGCTACACCTTC.

V and J are TRBV6-2 or TRBV6-3 and TRBJ2-7, with D possibly being TRBD1 (5 bases). Germline values: CDR1 MNHEY, CDR2 SVGEGT. The CDR3 consists of 14 residues. V lost 2 bases and J 2 bases, leaving 10 bases between the germline ends. The CDR3 sequence: CASSYGAAAYEQYF. CDR3 nucleotide sequence: TGTGCCAGCAGTTACGGGGCAGCTGCCTACGAGCAGTACTTC.

J is TRBJ2-1 and V is TRBV6-5; D not resolved. The CDR3 runs 12 residues. The germline V and J ends were trimmed by 6 bases and 6 bases, with 9 bases remaining between them. Germline V CDR1 and CDR2: MNHEY, SVGAGI. For the CDR3, the DNA is TGTGCCAGCAGGTATCCCCCCAATGAGCAGTTCTTC. Amino acids: CASRYPPNEQFF.

The rearrangement joins TRBV6-1 to TRBJ2-1, with 13 bases lining up with TRBD2. Germline trimming cut 4 bases from V and 5 bases from J; bases unmatched to any gene: 5. CDR1 and CDR2 (germline): MNHNS, SASEGT. The CDR3 is 16 amino acids. CDR3 sequence reads: CASSGLAGGIDNEQFF. The CDR3 coding sequence is TGTGCCAGCAGTGGACTAGCGGGGGGCATTGACAATGAGCAGTTCTTC.

V is TRBV7-3 and J is TRBJ1-2; D gene uncertain. This CDR3 region has 14 residues. Germline V gene data show CDR1 as SGHTA and CDR2 as FQGTGA. The V end was cut by 5 bases, the J end by 2 bases, with 12 bases between. The CDR3 bases are TGTGCCAGCAGCCCCTCGGCGGGGAACTATGGCTACACCTTC. Protein product: CASSPSAGNYGYTF.

This chain uses TRBV18 with TRBJ1-5; D is unclear. Trimming stripped 6 bases from V and 6 bases from J, with 12 bases between. CDR3 size: 13 residues. Germline V CDR1 and CDR2: KGHSH, LQKENI. For the CDR3, the DNA is TGTGCCAGCTCCCTGGGAGTGGGTCAGCCCCAGCATTTT. Translating gives CASSLGVGQPQHF.

The rearrangement links TRBV7-6 to TRBJ2-3, with 8 nucleotides matching TRBD2. Losses at the gene ends were 5 bases for V and 6 bases for J; bases not matched to a gene: 10. Germline CDR1 and CDR2: SGHVS and FNYEAQ. The CDR3 is 15 residues long. The CDR3 protein is CASSQGGGPSDTQYF. The CDR3 DNA is TGTGCCAGCAGCCAAGGCGGGGGGCCATCCGATACGCAGTATTTT.

The J gene is TRBJ2-1, the V gene TRBV5-6; D ambiguous. Trimming stripped 4 bases from V and 9 bases from J, with 11 bases between. In germline, CDR1 is SGHDT, CDR2 YYEEEE. CDR3 length equals 12 residues. CDR3 region: CASSMDPGEQFF. The CDR3 DNA is TGTGCCAGCAGCATGGACCCGGGTGAGCAGTTCTTC.